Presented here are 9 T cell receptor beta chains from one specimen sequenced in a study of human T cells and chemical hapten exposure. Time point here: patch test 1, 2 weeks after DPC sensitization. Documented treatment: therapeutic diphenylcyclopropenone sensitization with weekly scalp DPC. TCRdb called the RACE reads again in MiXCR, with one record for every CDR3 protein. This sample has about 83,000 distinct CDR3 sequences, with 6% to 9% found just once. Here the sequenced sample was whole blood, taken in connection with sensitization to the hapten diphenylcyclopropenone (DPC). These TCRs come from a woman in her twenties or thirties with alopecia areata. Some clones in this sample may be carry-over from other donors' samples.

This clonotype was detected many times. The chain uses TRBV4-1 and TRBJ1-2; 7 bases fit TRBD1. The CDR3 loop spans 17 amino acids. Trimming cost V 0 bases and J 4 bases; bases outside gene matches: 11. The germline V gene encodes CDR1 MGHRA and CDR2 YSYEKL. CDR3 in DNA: TGCGCCAGCAGCCAAGATACAGCAGGGGGGAAGAGCTATGGCTACACCTTC. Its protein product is CASSQDTAGGKSYGYTF.

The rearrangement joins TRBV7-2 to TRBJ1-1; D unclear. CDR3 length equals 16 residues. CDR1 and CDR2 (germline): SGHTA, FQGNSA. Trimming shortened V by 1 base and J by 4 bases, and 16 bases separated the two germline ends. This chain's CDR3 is CASSLGILTAGTEAFF. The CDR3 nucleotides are TGTGCCAGCAGCTTAGGGATCCTCACCGCCGGCACTGAAGCTTTCTTT. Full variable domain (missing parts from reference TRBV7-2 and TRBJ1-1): GAGVSQSPSNKVTEKGKDVELRCDPISGHTALYWYRQSLGQGLEFLIYFQGNSAPDKSGLPSDRFSAERTGGSVSTLTIQRTQQEDSAVYLCASSLGILTAGTEAFFGQGTRLTVV.

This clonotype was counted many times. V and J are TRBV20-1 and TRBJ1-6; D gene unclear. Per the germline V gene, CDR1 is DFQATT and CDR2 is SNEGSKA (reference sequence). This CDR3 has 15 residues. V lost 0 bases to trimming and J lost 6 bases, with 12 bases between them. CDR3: CSAREVAGFNSPLHF. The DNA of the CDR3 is TGCAGTGCTAGAGAGGTAGCAGGTTTTAATTCACCCCTCCACTTT.

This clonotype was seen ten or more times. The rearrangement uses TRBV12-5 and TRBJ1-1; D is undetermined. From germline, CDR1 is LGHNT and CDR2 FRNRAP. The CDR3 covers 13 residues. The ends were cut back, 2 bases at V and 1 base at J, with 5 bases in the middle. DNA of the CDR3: TGTGCTAGTGGTTTGATGGGGAACACTGAAGCTTTCTTT. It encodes CASGLMGNTEAFF.

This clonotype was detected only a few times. In nucleotides, the CDR3 is TGTGCCAGCAGCCGAGCGTTGTTAGAAAAACTGTTTTTT. Translated, it gives CASSRALLEKLFF. The gene calls are TRBV11-2 and TRBJ1-4; D call uncertain. V was pared by 5 bases and J by 8 bases, with 12 bases between. From germline, CDR1 is SGHAT and CDR2 FQNNGV. This CDR3 comprises 13 residues.

CDR3 sequence (DNA): TGTGCCAGCAGCGTAGGGGCTCGGCACACTGAAGCTTTCTTT. This translates into CASSVGARHTEAFF. The gene calls are TRBV11-2 and TRBJ1-1, with D possibly being TRBD1 (5 bases). CDR1 is SGHAT and CDR2 is FQNNGV in the germline V gene. V gave up 5 bases and J gave up 3 bases, with 13 bases separating them. This CDR3 has 14 amino acids.

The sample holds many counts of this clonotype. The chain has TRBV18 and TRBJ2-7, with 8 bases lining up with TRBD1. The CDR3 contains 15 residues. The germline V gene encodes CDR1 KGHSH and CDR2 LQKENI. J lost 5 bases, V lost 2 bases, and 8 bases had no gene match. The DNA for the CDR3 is TGTGCCAGCTCACCAATGACAGGGGCTGTCAACGAGCAGTACTTC. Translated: CASSPMTGAVNEQYF.

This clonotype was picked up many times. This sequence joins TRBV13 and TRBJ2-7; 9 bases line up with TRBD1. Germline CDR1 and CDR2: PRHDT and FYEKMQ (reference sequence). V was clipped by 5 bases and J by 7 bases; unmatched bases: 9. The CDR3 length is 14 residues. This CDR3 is CASSGRDRVLEQYF. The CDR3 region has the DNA TGTGCCAGCAGCGGCCGGGACAGGGTCTTGGAGCAGTACTTC.

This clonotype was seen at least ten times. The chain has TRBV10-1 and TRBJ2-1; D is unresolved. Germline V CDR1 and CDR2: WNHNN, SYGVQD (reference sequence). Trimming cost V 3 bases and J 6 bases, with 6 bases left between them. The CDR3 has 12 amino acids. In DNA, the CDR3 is TGCGCCAGCAGTGACCAGTCCAATGAGCAGTTCTTC. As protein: CASSDQSNEQFF.